A single sample is the source of the 26 T cell receptor beta chains below, sequenced in a study of cytomegalovirus exposure and HLA in healthy donors. Both 60 Vbeta primers and 13 Jbeta primers went into the PCR. The repertoire was sequenced with immunoSEQ multiplex PCR; TCRdb's copy has only in-frame clones and lacks some. The table has about 250,000 clones, approximately 70% seen once. Sequenced sample: PBMCs. All receptors come from a female donor in good health and CMV-seronegative.

The chain couples TRBV11-3 to TRBJ2-3; D gene ambiguous. V lost 5 bases and J lost 2, with 17 bases in between. CDR1 SGHNT and CDR2 YENEEA come from the germline V gene. The CDR3 spans 16 residues. The CDR3 region is CASSASREAPTDTQYF. The CDR3 nucleotides read TGTGCCAGCAGCGCAAGCCGCGAGGCCCCCACAGATACGCAGTATTTT.

The chain links TRBV28 to TRBJ2-3, with TRBD1 as a possible D gene (5 bases). The ends were cut back, 3 bases at V and 2 bases at J, with 9 bases in the middle. The CDR3 has 14 residues. Per the germline V gene, CDR1 is MDHEN and CDR2 is SYDVKM. In DNA, the CDR3 is TGTGCCAGCAGTTTTGACAGCTCCACAGATACGCAGTATTTT. Translation gives CASSFDSSTDTQYF.

This clone showed up just a few times. This chain uses TRBV2 with TRBJ1-5; D unresolved. V was trimmed by 8 bases and J by 5 bases, leaving 13 bases between them. In germline, CDR1 is SNHLY, CDR2 FYNNEI. CDR3 length: 13 residues. The CDR3 spells CASDTENDQPQHF. CDR3 coding DNA: TGTGCCAGCGACACAGAAAATGATCAGCCCCAGCATTTT.

The chain recombines TRBV11-3 with TRBJ2-6, with D possibly TRBD2 on 6 matching bases. Looked up from germline, CDR1 is SGHNT and CDR2 is YENEEA. This CDR3 spans 16 amino acids. V lost 2 bases, J lost 0 bases, and 8 bases lay in between. Here the CDR3 DNA reads TGTGCCAGCAGCTTATTCGGGGGCTCTGGGGCCAACGTCCTGACTTTC. Protein product: CASSLFGGSGANVLTF.

Only one count was recorded for this clone. For the CDR3, the DNA is TGTGCCACCAGCAGGGAGGGCGTAATAGCCGGGGAGCTGTTTTTT. Its protein product is CATSREGVIAGELFF. This chain uses TRBV15 with TRBJ2-2; D is possibly TRBD2 (6 bases). V was pared by 3 bases and J by 6 bases, with 14 bases between. CDR1 is LNHNV and CDR2 is YYDKDF in the germline V gene (reference sequence). The length of the CDR3 is 15 residues.

In nucleotides, the CDR3 is TGTGCCAGCAGCTTGGGCCTAGCGGCCACAGATACGCAGTATTTT. The encoded protein is CASSLGLAATDTQYF. The gene calls are TRBV5-6 and TRBJ2-3; 7 nucleotides agree with TRBD2. Germline CDR1 and CDR2: SGHDT and YYEEEE. The V segment lost 0 bases and the J segment 2 bases; nucleotides outside the gene matches: 3. This CDR3 is built from 15 residues.

V is TRBV28 and J is TRBJ1-2, with 8 bases aligning to TRBD1. J was trimmed by 7 bases and V by 2 bases; bases with no gene match: 12. The CDR3 contains 16 residues. CDR1 MDHEN and CDR2 SYDVKM come from the germline V gene. The DNA of the CDR3 is TGTGCCAGCAGTTTAGACAGGGGCTACCCCATGTTTGGCTACACCTTC. Its protein product is CASSLDRGYPMFGYTF.

The rearrangement uses TRBV5-1 and TRBJ2-3; D is unresolved. Germline V gene lookup returns CDR1 SGHRS and CDR2 YFSETQ. V shed 0 bases and J shed 2 bases, with 4 bases lying between them. The CDR3 is 13 residues long. This chain's CDR3 is CASSLADTDTQYF. The CDR3 DNA follows: TGCGCCAGCAGCTTGGCAGACACAGATACGCAGTATTTT.

The CDR3 protein is CASSVIEGNLGEQYF. In DNA, the CDR3 is TGTGCCAGCAGTGTCATCGAGGGCAACTTGGGCGAGCAGTACTTC. The chain uses TRBV2 and TRBJ2-7; a weak D match, TRBD2 (5 bases). This CDR3 is 15 amino acids long. The germline V gene has CDR1 SNHLY and CDR2 FYNNEI. The V and J ends lost 4 bases and 6 bases respectively, with 19 bases between them.

This clone was seen only once. This sequence joins TRBV19 and TRBJ1-2; D is uncertain. This CDR3 is 14 amino acids long. V shed 5 bases and J shed 2 bases, with 12 bases lying between them. Germline V lookup: CDR1 LNHDA, CDR2 SQIVND (reference sequence). CDR3 DNA: TGTGCCAGTAGTCCCCAGGCTGGGAACTATGGCTACACCTTC. Translating gives CASSPQAGNYGYTF.

The rearrangement uses TRBV9 and TRBJ2-1; 7 nucleotides align to TRBD2. The ends lost 3 bases at V and 4 bases at J; junction bases unmatched: 13. The CDR3 contains 17 residues. CDR1 SGDLS and CDR2 YYNGEE come from the germline V gene. Written as DNA, the CDR3 is TGTGCCAGCAGCGACACAAAAGGGAGGGATCTATACAATGAGCAGTTCTTC. It is translated as CASSDTKGRDLYNEQFF.

The genes are TRBV5-1 and TRBJ2-7, with TRBD2 as a possible D gene (6 bases). Trimming removed 1 base at V and 2 bases at J, with 10 bases between. Looked up from germline, CDR1 is SGHRS and CDR2 is YFSETQ. The CDR3 runs 14 residues. As DNA, the CDR3 is TGCGCCAGCAGCTTGTCGGCTAGCGCCTACGAGCAGTACTTC. Amino acids: CASSLSASAYEQYF.

This clone has only a few counts. The chain has TRBV11-3 and TRBJ1-1; D is ambiguous. The germline gives CDR1 SGHNT, CDR2 YENEEA. The CDR3 is 14 amino acids. The ends were cut back, 3 bases at V and 4 bases at J, with 12 bases in the middle. This CDR3 reads CASSFAGSGTEAFF. The CDR3 DNA follows: TGTGCCAGCAGCTTTGCGGGGTCGGGCACTGAAGCTTTCTTT. Combining the CDR3 with reference TRBV11-3 and TRBJ1-1 gives the whole variable domain EAGVVQSPRYKIIEKKQPVAFWCNPISGHNTLYWYLQNLGQGPELLIRYENEEAVDDSQLPKDRFSAERLKGVDSTLKIQPAELGDSAVYLCASSFAGSGTEAFFGQGTRLTVV.

This sequence joins TRBV5-6 and TRBJ1-2; 8 bases are a match to TRBD1. V lost 4 bases, J lost 4 bases, and 18 bases stayed unmatched. Germline CDR1 and CDR2: SGHDT and YYEEEE. This CDR3 has 18 residues. The CDR3 coding sequence is TGTGCCAGCAGCGCCGGACAGGGACTTCCACCACGACTCTATGGCTACACCTTC. Translation gives CASSAGQGLPPRLYGYTF. Variable domain in full (rest from reference TRBV5-6 and TRBJ1-2): DAGVTQSPTHLIKTRGQQVTLRCSPKSGHDTVSWYQQALGQGPQFIFQYYEEEERQRGNFPDRFSGHQFPNYSSELNVNALLLGDSALYLCASSAGQGLPPRLYGYTFGSGTRLTVV.

The chain joins TRBV19 to TRBJ2-1; tentative D call: TRBD2 (6 bases). This CDR3 region has 16 residues. With 5 bases removed from V and 4 bases from J, the gap between germline ends came to 18 bases. The germline V gene encodes CDR1 LNHDA and CDR2 SQIVND (reference sequence). The DNA for the CDR3 is TGTGCCAGTAGTTCCGGAAATCCACGGGGGTACAATGAGCAGTTCTTC. Protein sequence: CASSSGNPRGYNEQFF.

This chain uses TRBV10-3 with TRBJ1-4; 8 nucleotides match TRBD1. The germline CDR1 and CDR2 sequences are ENHRY and SYGVKD. V lost 3 bases and J lost 8; bases outside the gene matches: 5. The CDR3 runs to 14 residues. CDR3 DNA sequence: TGTGCCATCAGTGACGGGCAGGGGGCGGAAAAACTGTTTTTT. Translating it yields CAISDGQGAEKLFF.

The V gene is TRBV6-1, the J gene TRBJ1-2; 8 bases align to TRBD1. The CDR3 runs to 17 residues. J gave up 2 bases and V 3 bases, and 11 bases lay outside the gene matches. CDR1 MNHNS and CDR2 SASEGT come from the germline V gene. The CDR3 DNA reads TGTGCCAGCAGTGAGAACGCGCGGGCAGGGGGCAACTATGGCTACACCTTC. Protein sequence: CASSENARAGGNYGYTF.

The V gene is TRBV5-4, the J gene TRBJ2-2; 8 nucleotides match TRBD1. Germline assignment: CDR1 SGHNT and CDR2 YYREEE (reference sequence). This CDR3 is 14 amino acids long. The V and J ends lost 4 bases and 3 bases, in that order; junction bases with no gene match: 2. CDR3 nucleotides: TGTGCCAGCAGCCGACAGGGGTACACCGGGGAGCTGTTTTTT. It yields the protein CASSRQGYTGELFF. The whole variable domain, filled in from reference TRBV5-4 and TRBJ2-2, reads ETGVTQSPTHLIKTRGQQVTLRCSSQSGHNTVSWYQQALGQGPQFIFQYYREEENGRGNFPPRFSGLQFPNYSSELNVNALELDDSALYLCASSRQGYTGELFFGEGSRLTVL.

This clone was recorded once. Other DNA sequences in the same sample also yield this CDR3. The chain carries TRBV28 and TRBJ1-3; D gene uncertain. The germline V and J ends were trimmed by 3 bases and 0 bases, with 9 bases remaining between them. The CDR3 is 15 amino acids. Germline loops: CDR1 MDHEN, CDR2 SYDVKM. Written as DNA, the CDR3 is TGTGCCAGCAGTTTGGGCCAGTACTCTGGAAACACCATATATTTT. This encodes CASSLGQYSGNTIYF.

The genes are TRBV27 and TRBJ1-1; D uncertain. Germline assignment: CDR1 MNHEY and CDR2 SMNVEV (reference sequence). V shed 3 bases and J shed 6 bases, with 11 bases lying between them. The CDR3 sequence is 13 residues long. The CDR3 coding sequence is TGTGCCAGCAGTTTCCCCCAGTACCCTGAAGCTTTCTTT. Translated: CASSFPQYPEAFF.

This chain connects TRBV15 to TRBJ2-1, with D maybe TRBD2 (6 bases). The CDR3 runs to 13 residues. V was pared by 5 bases and J by 12 bases, with 17 bases between. Germline CDR1 is LNHNV and CDR2 is YYDKDF (reference sequence). CDR3 loop: CATSPEAGPGQFF. CDR3 DNA: TGTGCCACCAGCCCAGAGGCGGGACCGGGGCAGTTCTTC.

This chain joins TRBV11-2 and TRBJ2-1; 7 positions agree with TRBD2. Per the germline V gene, CDR1 is SGHAT and CDR2 is FQNNGV. The CDR3 length is 16 residues. J gave up 3 bases and V 5 bases, and 10 bases lay outside the gene matches. CDR3 protein: CASSPPGLADYNEQFF. CDR3 DNA sequence: TGTGCCAGCAGCCCCCCGGGGCTAGCGGACTACAATGAGCAGTTCTTC.

This clone was counted between two and nine times. The gene calls are TRBV11-2 and TRBJ2-3, with 8 nucleotides matching TRBD2. Germline V gene data show CDR1 as SGHAT and CDR2 as FQNNGV. Trimming at V came to 5 bases and at J to 8 bases, leaving 15 bases not matched to a gene. The CDR3 is 16 amino acids. The CDR3 spells CASSPGLAHVQGTQYF. The DNA of the CDR3 is TGTGCCAGCAGCCCAGGACTAGCTCATGTGCAGGGTACGCAGTATTTT.

The chain has TRBV5-1 and TRBJ2-1; TRBD2 matches at 10 bases. The ends lost 3 bases at V and 8 bases at J; junction bases unmatched: 8. The CDR3 runs 15 residues. The germline V gene encodes CDR1 SGHRS and CDR2 YFSETQ. DNA for the CDR3: TGCGCCAGCAGCTGGAGCGGGAGGGCTATCGATGAGCAGTTCTTC. Protein sequence: CASSWSGRAIDEQFF.

The CDR3 coding sequence is TGCGCCAGCAGCTCGTTGGAGACCAAAAACATTCAGTACTTC. It yields the protein CASSSLETKNIQYF. The chain carries TRBV5-1 and TRBJ2-4; D not certain. Deletions cut 3 bases from V and 2 bases from J, with 9 bases between. This CDR3 contains 14 residues. The germline CDR1 and CDR2 sequences are SGHRS and YFSETQ.

This chain links TRBV19 with TRBJ2-7; D unresolved. The CDR3 extends over 13 amino acids. Germline CDR1 is LNHDA and CDR2 is SQIVND (reference sequence). Deletions cut 4 bases from V and 5 bases from J, with 12 bases between. DNA of the CDR3: TGTGCCAGTAGTAGGCAGTTCTTCGACGAGCAGTACTTC. Its protein product is CASSRQFFDEQYF.